The source of this T cell receptor (beta chain) is a study of blood T cell repertoires in COVID-19. In the study overall: T cells, B-cell-depleted T cells, or PBMCs provided the cDNA or gDNA that served as material.

In the original processing: Reference gene primer amplification gave estimated nucleated cell counts. Here immunoSEQ multiplex PCR was the method, and the copy in TCRdb shows in-frame clones only, minus some. Clone size and the V and J calls come from that table; the DNA yielded D and trimming. The sample lists fewer than 500,000 clones, 85% to 90% occurring once. V lost 5 bases, J lost 7 bases, and 12 bases lay in between. Per the germline V gene, CDR1 is MNHEY and CDR2 is SMNVEV (reference sequence). The CDR3 is made up of 14 amino acids. The TCR originated in a man in his thirties or forties who had recovered from COVID-19. The sequencing sample was made of PBMCs or T cells enriched from blood (not recorded which). This sequence joins TRBV27 and TRBJ1-6; D is uncertain. The CDR3, as DNA: TGTGCCAGCAGTATCCGGCGGGCGAATTCACCCCTCCACTTT. It encodes CASSIRRANSPLHF.